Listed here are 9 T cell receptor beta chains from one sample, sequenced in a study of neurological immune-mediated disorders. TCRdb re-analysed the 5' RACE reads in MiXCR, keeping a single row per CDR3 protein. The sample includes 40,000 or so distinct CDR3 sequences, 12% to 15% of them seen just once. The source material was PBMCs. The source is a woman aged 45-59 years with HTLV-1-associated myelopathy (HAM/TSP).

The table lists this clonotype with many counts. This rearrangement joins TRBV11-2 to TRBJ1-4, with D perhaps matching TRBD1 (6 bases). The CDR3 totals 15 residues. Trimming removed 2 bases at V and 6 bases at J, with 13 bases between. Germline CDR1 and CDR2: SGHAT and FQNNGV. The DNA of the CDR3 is TGTGCCAGCAGCTTATGGGGGCATCGAGATGAAAAACTGTTTTTT. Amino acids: CASSLWGHRDEKLFF.

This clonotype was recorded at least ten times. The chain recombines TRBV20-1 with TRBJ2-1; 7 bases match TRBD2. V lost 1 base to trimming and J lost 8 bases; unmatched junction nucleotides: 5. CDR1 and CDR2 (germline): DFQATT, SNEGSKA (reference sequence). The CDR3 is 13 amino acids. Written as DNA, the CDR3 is TGCAGTGCTAGAGTCGGGGGGAAGGATGAGCAGTTCTTC. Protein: CSARVGGKDEQFF.

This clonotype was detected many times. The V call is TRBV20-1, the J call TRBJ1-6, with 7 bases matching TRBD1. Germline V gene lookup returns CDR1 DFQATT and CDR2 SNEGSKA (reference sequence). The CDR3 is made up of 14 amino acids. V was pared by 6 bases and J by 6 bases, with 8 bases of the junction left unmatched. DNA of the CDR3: TGCAGTGCCACCCCGGGACAGAGTAATTCACCCCTCCACTTT. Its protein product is CSATPGQSNSPLHF.

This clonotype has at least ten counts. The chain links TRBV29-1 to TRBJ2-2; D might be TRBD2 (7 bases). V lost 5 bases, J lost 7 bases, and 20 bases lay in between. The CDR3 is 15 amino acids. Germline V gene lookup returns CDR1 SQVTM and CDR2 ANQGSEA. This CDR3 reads CSVPKGGAKSGELFF. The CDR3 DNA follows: TGCAGCGTTCCAAAGGGGGGGGCCAAAAGCGGGGAGCTGTTTTTT.

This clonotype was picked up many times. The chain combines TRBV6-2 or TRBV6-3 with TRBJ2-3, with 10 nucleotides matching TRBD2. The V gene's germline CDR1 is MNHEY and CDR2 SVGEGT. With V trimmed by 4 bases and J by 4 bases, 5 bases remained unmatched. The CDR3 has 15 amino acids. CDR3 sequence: CASSFSGGAPDTQYF. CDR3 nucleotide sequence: TGTGCCAGCAGTTTCAGCGGGGGGGCCCCAGATACGCAGTATTTT.

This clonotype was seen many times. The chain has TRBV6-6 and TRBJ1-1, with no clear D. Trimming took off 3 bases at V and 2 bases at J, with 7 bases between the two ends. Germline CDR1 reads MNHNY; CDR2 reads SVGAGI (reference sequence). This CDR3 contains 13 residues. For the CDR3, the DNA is TGTGCCAGCAGTTATGCGGGAAACACTGAAGCTTTCTTT. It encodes CASSYAGNTEAFF.

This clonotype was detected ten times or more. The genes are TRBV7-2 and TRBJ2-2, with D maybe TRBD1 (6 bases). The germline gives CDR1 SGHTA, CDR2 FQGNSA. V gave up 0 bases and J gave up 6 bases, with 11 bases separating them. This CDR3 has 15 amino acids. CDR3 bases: TGTGCCAGCAGCTTAGCGGGCAGGGGCGCCGGGGAGCTGTTTTTT. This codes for CASSLAGRGAGELFF. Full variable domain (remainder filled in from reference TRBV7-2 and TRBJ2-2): GAGVSQSPSNKVTEKGKDVELRCDPISGHTALYWYRQSLGQGLEFLIYFQGNSAPDKSGLPSDRFSAERTGGSVSTLTIQRTQQEDSAVYLCASSLAGRGAGELFFGEGSRLTVL.

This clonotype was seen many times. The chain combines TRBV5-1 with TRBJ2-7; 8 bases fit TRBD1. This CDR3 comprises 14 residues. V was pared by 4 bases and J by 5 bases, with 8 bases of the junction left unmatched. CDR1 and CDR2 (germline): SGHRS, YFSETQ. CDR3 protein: CASSLRDRSDEQYF. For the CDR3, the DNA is TGCGCCAGCAGCCTCCGGGACAGGTCCGACGAGCAGTACTTC.

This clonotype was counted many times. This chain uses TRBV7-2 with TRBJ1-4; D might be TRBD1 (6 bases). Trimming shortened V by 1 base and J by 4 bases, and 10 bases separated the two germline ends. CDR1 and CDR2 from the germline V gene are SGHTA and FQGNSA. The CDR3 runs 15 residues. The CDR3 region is CASSLGGTYNEKLFF. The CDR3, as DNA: TGTGCCAGCAGCTTAGGAGGGACATATAATGAAAAACTGTTTTTT.